The entry that follows covers one T cell receptor beta chain sequence. Its antigen is currently unknown. These data originate in a study of cytomegalovirus exposure and HLA in healthy donors. Whole-study findings and limits: Reports indicate that TCR beta sequences accurately predicted the HLA-A and HLA-B alleles of most subjects. The authors later found HLA-associated TCR beta chains more clonally expanded than equally common others.

Amplification used 60 Vbeta primers and 13 Jbeta primers. Clones were read by immunoSEQ multiplex PCR, and TCRdb kept only the in-frame ones, dropping some. In the table there are some 130,000 clones, 79% of which are singletons. CDR1 and CDR2 from the germline V gene are GTSNPN and SVGIG (reference sequence). The CDR3 consists of 14 residues. Trimming pared 1 base from V and 8 bases from J, leaving 14 bases between. This receptor was obtained from a man younger than 35 in good health and CMV-seronegative. The chain is built from TRBV30 and TRBJ1-4; no clear D gene. The sample was PBMCs. CDR3 residues: CAWSDTIGWEKLFF. CDR3 coding DNA: TGTGCCTGGAGTGACACGATCGGGTGGGAAAAACTGTTTTTT.